The source of this TCR beta chain is a study of blood T cell repertoires in COVID-19. About the research overall: COVID-19 samples collected from the United States, Italy and Spain covered acute and convalescent phases. The analysed material was cDNA or gDNA that came from T cells, B-cell-depleted T cells, or PBMCs.

Germline V CDR1 and CDR2: SNHLY, FYNNEI. V was pared by 6 bases and J by 0 bases, with 9 bases between. The CDR3 is made up of 13 amino acids. Only one count was recorded for this clone. Per the study methods: Estimation of nucleated cell counts relied on the amplification of reference gene primers. The data were produced by immunoSEQ multiplex PCR, yet TCRdb's version contains in-frame clones alone and is incomplete. The DNA gave D and trimming, while V, J and clone size come from that table. The sample contains over 120,000 clones, 65% to 80% of which appear only once. The clonotype was recovered from a woman in her sixties with acute or convalescent COVID-19. This chain joins TRBV2 and TRBJ2-7, with D perhaps TRBD1 (6 bases). The sample consisted of peripheral blood. The CDR3 sequence is CASRGDTSYEQYF. The CDR3 DNA is TGTGCCAGCAGGGGGGACACCTCCTACGAGCAGTACTTC.